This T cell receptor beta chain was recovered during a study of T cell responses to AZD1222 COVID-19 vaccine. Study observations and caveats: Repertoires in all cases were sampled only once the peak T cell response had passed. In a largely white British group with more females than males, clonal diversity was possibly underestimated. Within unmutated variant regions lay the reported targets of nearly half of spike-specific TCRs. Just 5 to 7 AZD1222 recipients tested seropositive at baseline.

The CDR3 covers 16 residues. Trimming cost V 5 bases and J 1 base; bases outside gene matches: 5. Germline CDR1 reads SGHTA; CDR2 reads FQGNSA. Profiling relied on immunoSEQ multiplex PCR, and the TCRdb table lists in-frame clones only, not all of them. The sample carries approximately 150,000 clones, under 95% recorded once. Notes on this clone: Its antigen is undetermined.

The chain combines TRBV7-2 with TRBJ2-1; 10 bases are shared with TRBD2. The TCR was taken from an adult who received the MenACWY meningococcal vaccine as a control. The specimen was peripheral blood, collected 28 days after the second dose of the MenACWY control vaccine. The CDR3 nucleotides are TGTGCCAGCAGCAACTCAGCGGGGGGGTCCTACAATGAGCAGTTCTTC. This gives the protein CASSNSAGGSYNEQFF.